This TCR beta chain was captured by sequencing in a study of technical replicates of blood from a few donors. Repertoires were generated with immunoSEQ multiplex PCR, while TCRdb's copy carries only in-frame clones and drops some. The table lists tens of thousands of clones, approximately 90% of them singletons, with 0.25% to 0.35% in the top ten. J lost 5 bases, V lost 0 bases, and 10 bases had no gene match. The CDR3 extends over 16 amino acids. Germline CDR1 and CDR2: SGHRS and YFSETQ. The sequencing sample was made of T cells isolated from PBMCs. This clonotype was sampled from a human donor in good health. This chain links TRBV5-1 with TRBJ1-2, with 7 bases aligning to TRBD1. The CDR3 sequence: CASSLGQGKFGYGYTF. As DNA, the CDR3 is TGCGCCAGCAGCTTGGGACAGGGTAAGTTTGGATATGGCTACACCTTC. Full variable domain (rest looked up from reference TRBV5-1 and TRBJ1-2): KAGVTQTPRYLIKTRGQQVTLSCSPISGHRSVSWYQQTPGQGLQFLFEYFSETQRNKGNFPGRFSGRQFSNSRSEMNVSTLELGDSALYLCASSLGQGKFGYGYTFGSGTRLTVV.